A selection of T cell receptor beta chains follows, all from one sample in a study of T-cell memory formation after mild COVID-19. In TCRdb, the 5' RACE reads were re-called with MiXCR into one record per CDR3 protein. The sample consists of under 400,000 distinct CDR3 sequences, around 20% of them appearing once. Material: PBMCs or a T cell subset sorted from them (not recorded which). All receptors come from an adult woman who had mild COVID-19 (a few samples of this study predate the infection). Cell type and time point are not known. The CDR3 runs from the conserved cysteine through the conserved F or W. Fields, in order: CDR3 DNA, CDR3 protein, D gene, clone size, J gene, V gene. The D gene is left open where the match is weak. Clone size appears in some rows only: once, few, many, or a class for an expanded clone.

DNA: TGTGCCACCAGTGATACAGGGGGCAGGTATGGCTACACCTTC
CDR3: CATSDTGGRYGYTF
D: TRBD1
size: NA
J: TRBJ1-2
V: TRBV24-1

DNA: TGTGCCACCAGGACAGGATTGGGCACTGAAGCTTTCTTT
CDR3: CATRTGLGTEAFF
D: TRBD1
size: NA
J: TRBJ1-1
V: TRBV7-2

DNA: TGTGCCAGCAGCCCTAGGGGACAGTTCCTCGAAAACATTCAGTACTTC
CDR3: CASSPRGQFLENIQYF
D: TRBD1
size: NA
J: TRBJ2-4
V: TRBV7-2

DNA: TGTGCCAGCAGCTTACGTGACCTAAACTACGAGCAGTACTTC
CDR3: CASSLRDLNYEQYF
D: NA
size: many
J: TRBJ2-7
V: TRBV5-6

DNA: TGTGCCAGCAGCTCGAGGCCGACAGGGGGGGACTATGGCTACACCTTC
CDR3: CASSSRPTGGDYGYTF
D: TRBD1
size: few
J: TRBJ1-2
V: TRBV6-1

DNA: TGTGCCAGCAGCCGAGGACAGACCTATGGCTACACCTTC
CDR3: CASSRGQTYGYTF
D: NA
size: NA
J: TRBJ1-2
V: TRBV12-3/TRBV12-4

DNA: TGCAGCGTTGGGGGTTTTAGAACTGAAGCTTTCTTT
CDR3: CSVGGFRTEAFF
D: NA
size: NA
J: TRBJ1-1
V: TRBV29-1

DNA: TGTGCCAGCAGCTCTAGCGGACAAGAGACCCAGTACTTC
CDR3: CASSSSGQETQYF
D: TRBD2
size: many
J: TRBJ2-5
V: TRBV7-9

DNA: TGTGCCAGCAGCCAAGATCGGGATTCACCCCTCCACTTT
CDR3: CASSQDRDSPLHF
D: NA
size: NA
J: TRBJ1-6
V: TRBV3-1

DNA: TGTGCCAGCACCAACCGGGCCGGGAGCCCTGAAGCTTTCTTT
CDR3: CASTNRAGSPEAFF
D: NA
size: NA
J: TRBJ1-1
V: TRBV12-3/TRBV12-4

DNA: TGTGCCAGCAGCGCAATCGTCTACGAGCAGTACTTC
CDR3: CASSAIVYEQYF
D: NA
size: few
J: TRBJ2-7
V: TRBV2

DNA: TGCAGTGTTCTAGTAACCCCCGCTCCAGGTAGGGGTGAGCAGTTCTTC
CDR3: CSVLVTPAPGRGEQFF
D: NA
size: NA
J: TRBJ2-1
V: TRBV20-1

DNA: TGTGCCAGCAGCTTACCCCCGCCGAGGACAGGGAGTAGTACCTACGAGCAGTACTTC
CDR3: CASSLPPPRTGSSTYEQYF
D: TRBD1
size: few
J: TRBJ2-7
V: TRBV7-9

DNA: TGTGCCAGCATCGATGGCGTCGCAACGGGGGAGCAGTACTTC
CDR3: CASIDGVATGEQYF
D: NA
size: few
J: TRBJ2-7
V: TRBV2

DNA: TGCGCCAGCAGCCCGGGACTAGCGCACAATGAGCAGTTCTTC
CDR3: CASSPGLAHNEQFF
D: TRBD2
size: NA
J: TRBJ2-1
V: TRBV5-1

DNA: TGCAGTGCGACAAGGGAAAAAGGTTACTACAATGAGCAGTTCTTC
CDR3: CSATREKGYYNEQFF
D: NA
size: few
J: TRBJ2-1
V: TRBV20-1

DNA: TGTGCCAGCAGTAACTCGGGACACCCTGAAAAACTGTTTTTT
CDR3: CASSNSGHPEKLFF
D: NA
size: NA
J: TRBJ1-4
V: TRBV9

DNA: TGTGCCAGCAGTTACGCCACTAGCGGCTCCGCGGCTTTCCAAGAGACCCAGTACTTC
CDR3: CASSYATSGSAAFQETQYF
D: TRBD2
size: few
J: TRBJ2-5
V: TRBV6-5

DNA: TGTGCCAGCAGCCAATTCGCACAAGCGAACACTGAAGCTTTCTTT
CDR3: CASSQFAQANTEAFF
D: NA
size: NA
J: TRBJ1-1
V: TRBV16

DNA: TGTGCCAGCAGTGTCACTGGGGCCCTCTCCGAGCAGTACTTC
CDR3: CASSVTGALSEQYF
D: NA
size: NA
J: TRBJ2-7
V: TRBV6-1

DNA: TGTGCCAGTAGTATTGAGGCCCTACACCCGTCCTACGAGCAGTACTTC
CDR3: CASSIEALHPSYEQYF
D: NA
size: few
J: TRBJ2-7
V: TRBV19

DNA: TGTGCCAGCAGTTACAGGGACACATTGGGCTCAACTAATGAAAAACTGTTTTTT
CDR3: CASSYRDTLGSTNEKLFF
D: NA
size: NA
J: TRBJ1-4
V: TRBV12-3/TRBV12-4

DNA: TGCAGCGTTGAAGATCCGGGCAGACAGGGTACCCCCTACGAGCAGTACTTC
CDR3: CSVEDPGRQGTPYEQYF
D: TRBD1
size: few
J: TRBJ2-7
V: TRBV29-1

DNA: TGTGCCAGCAGCCACGCCCTGTACAATGAGCAGTTCTTC
CDR3: CASSHALYNEQFF
D: NA
size: NA
J: TRBJ2-1
V: TRBV3-1

DNA: TGTGCCAGCAGCCTCCGGGACAACCCGAACTATGGCTACACCTTC
CDR3: CASSLRDNPNYGYTF
D: NA
size: NA
J: TRBJ1-2
V: TRBV12-3/TRBV12-4

DNA: TGCGCCAGCAGGTTCTTGGACAGGAGCTACGAGCAGTACTTC
CDR3: CASRFLDRSYEQYF
D: TRBD1
size: few
J: TRBJ2-7
V: TRBV5-1

DNA: TGTGCCACCAGTGATTTCGGGACAGGGGACACAGATACGCAGTATTTT
CDR3: CATSDFGTGDTDTQYF
D: TRBD1
size: NA
J: TRBJ2-3
V: TRBV24-1

DNA: TGTGCCAGCAGACCTCTTCGGGGAGCCTATGGCTACACCTTC
CDR3: CASRPLRGAYGYTF
D: NA
size: NA
J: TRBJ1-2
V: TRBV12-3/TRBV12-4

DNA: TGTGCCAGCAGTCTCCGGGACTTCACCGGGATCCACGAGCAGTACTTC
CDR3: CASSLRDFTGIHEQYF
D: NA
size: NA
J: TRBJ2-7
V: TRBV27

DNA: TGTGCCAGCAGTTTAATCCGACCACAAGAGACCCAGTACTTC
CDR3: CASSLIRPQETQYF
D: NA
size: NA
J: TRBJ2-5
V: TRBV12-3/TRBV12-4

DNA: TGTGCCAGCAGTGAGGGGGATACGCAGTATTTT
CDR3: CASSEGDTQYF
D: NA
size: many
J: TRBJ2-3
V: TRBV25-1

DNA: TGTGCCAGCAGTTCCCCGGGACAGGGCAACTATGGCTACACCTTC
CDR3: CASSSPGQGNYGYTF
D: TRBD1
size: NA
J: TRBJ1-2
V: TRBV28

DNA: TGTGCCAGCGGGTTGGCGGGGGGGACTGAAGCTTTCTTT
CDR3: CASGLAGGTEAFF
D: NA
size: NA
J: TRBJ1-1
V: TRBV27

DNA: TGTGCCAGCAGCTTAGGCACTAGCGGGAGGGCCAGGGTCCGTGAGCAGTTCTTC
CDR3: CASSLGTSGRARVREQFF
D: TRBD2
size: few
J: TRBJ2-1
V: TRBV7-9

DNA: TGTGCCAGCAGCACCGGGACAGGGAACACCGGGGAGCTGTTTTTT
CDR3: CASSTGTGNTGELFF
D: TRBD1
size: many
J: TRBJ2-2
V: TRBV7-9

DNA: TGTGCCAGCAGCGCGGCGGGGGGGGCAACTGAAGCTTTCTTT
CDR3: CASSAAGGATEAFF
D: NA
size: few
J: TRBJ1-1
V: TRBV9

DNA: TGTGCCAGCAGCGTGACAGGGACGGATTCACCCCTCCACTTT
CDR3: CASSVTGTDSPLHF
D: TRBD1
size: few
J: TRBJ1-6
V: TRBV7-8

DNA: TGTGCCAGCTCACCGGGGCAGGGGCCGGCTTTCTTT
CDR3: CASSPGQGPAFF
D: NA
size: NA
J: TRBJ1-1
V: TRBV18

DNA: TGCGCCAGCAGCCAGAGCATAGGACTAGCGGGCTACGAGCAGTACTTC
CDR3: CASSQSIGLAGYEQYF
D: TRBD2
size: few
J: TRBJ2-7
V: TRBV4-1

DNA: TGTGCCAGGACAGACTCCTCTGGGGCCAACGTCCTGACTTTC
CDR3: CARTDSSGANVLTF
D: NA
size: NA
J: TRBJ2-6
V: TRBV21-1

DNA: TGTGCCAGTAGTATAGGTAGCGGGAGTCCCCCCTACGAGCAGTACTTC
CDR3: CASSIGSGSPPYEQYF
D: TRBD2
size: NA
J: TRBJ2-7
V: TRBV19

DNA: TGTGCCAGCAGGGGCGGTTCCTACAATGAGCAGTTCTTC
CDR3: CASRGGSYNEQFF
D: NA
size: few
J: TRBJ2-1
V: TRBV6-5

DNA: TGTGCCAGCAGCTTACCTCGACAGACCTACGAGCAGTACTTC
CDR3: CASSLPRQTYEQYF
D: NA
size: few
J: TRBJ2-7
V: TRBV5-5

DNA: TGCAGTGCCATCCGGGACAGGGTAAAAGGCTACACCTTC
CDR3: CSAIRDRVKGYTF
D: TRBD1
size: NA
J: TRBJ1-2
V: TRBV20-1

DNA: TGTGCCAGCTCACCACCTACAAACCGAGGCACCGGGGAGCTGTTTTTT
CDR3: CASSPPTNRGTGELFF
D: NA
size: many
J: TRBJ2-2
V: TRBV18

DNA: TGTGCCAGCTCACCACCCAGGAACGACGAGCAGTACTTC
CDR3: CASSPPRNDEQYF
D: NA
size: NA
J: TRBJ2-7
V: TRBV18

DNA: TGTGCCAGCATAGCGGAGAACACCGGGGAGCTGTTTTTT
CDR3: CASIAENTGELFF
D: NA
size: few
J: TRBJ2-2
V: TRBV6-2/TRBV6-3

DNA: TGTGCCATCAGTGACCCGGCAGGGAGCACAGATACGCAGTATTTT
CDR3: CAISDPAGSTDTQYF
D: NA
size: few
J: TRBJ2-3
V: TRBV10-3